The rows below give T cell receptor beta chains drawn from one sample of a study of graft-versus-host responses after intestinal transplantation. No antigen has been identified for these receptors. Data came from immunoSEQ multiplex PCR; TCRdb stores just in-frame clones and leaves some out. This sample has over 65,000 clones, with 91% found just once. The input for sequencing was unstimulated CD4+ T cells sorted from spleen or lymph node cells, taken before intestinal transplant. These receptors originate from a human donor who received an intestinal transplant. The CDR3 runs from the conserved cysteine through the conserved F or W. D genes are given only for firm matches. Rows may omit the clone size; those that give it use once, few, many or a size class.

size | J | V | D | CDR3 | DNA
NA | TRBJ2-7 | TRBV6-5 | NA | CASSYSPPGYGEQYF | TGTGCCAGCAGTTACTCACCCCCCGGTTACGGCGAGCAGTACTTC
NA | TRBJ1-4 | TRBV18 | TRBD1 | CASSAYRGTNEKLFF | TGTGCCAGCTCAGCGTACAGGGGGACAAATGAAAAACTGTTTTTT
NA | TRBJ1-5 | TRBV11-2 | TRBD1 | CASSPDRDQPQHF | TGTGCCAGCAGCCCGGACAGGGATCAGCCCCAGCATTTT
NA | TRBJ1-3 | TRBV5-5 | NA | CASSSSPGSGNTIYF | TGTGCCAGCAGCTCCTCCCCGGGATCTGGAAACACCATATATTTT
NA | TRBJ1-3 | TRBV5-1 | NA | CASKDSSGNTIYF | TGCGCCAGCAAAGACAGCTCTGGAAACACCATATATTTT
NA | TRBJ2-7 | TRBV10-3 | NA | CAIMQRVYEQYF | TGTGCCATCATGCAGAGGGTCTACGAGCAGTACTTC
NA | TRBJ2-5 | TRBV18 | TRBD2 | CASSPYRGDQETQYF | TGTGCCAGCTCACCATATCGGGGGGATCAAGAGACCCAGTACTTC
once | TRBJ2-5 | TRBV6-1 | TRBD2 | CASSEAYGGYQETQYF | TGTGCCAGCAGTGAAGCATACGGGGGGTACCAAGAGACCCAGTACTTC
NA | TRBJ1-3 | TRBV6-6 | NA | CASSQTGAGNTIYF | TGTGCCAGCAGTCAGACGGGAGCTGGAAACACCATATATTTT
NA | TRBJ1-3 | TRBV11-3 | NA | CASSSPGGARGNTIYF | TGTGCCAGCAGCTCCCCCGGCGGGGCGCGCGGAAACACCATATATTTT
NA | TRBJ2-7 | TRBV9 | NA | CASSVNRALSSYEQYF | TGTGCCAGCAGCGTCAACAGGGCTCTTTCTTCCTACGAGCAGTACTTC
NA | TRBJ1-4 | TRBV4-1 | NA | CASSQPTGANEKLFF | TGCGCCAGCAGCCAACCGACAGGTGCTAATGAAAAACTGTTTTTT
NA | TRBJ2-2 | TRBV11-2 | TRBD2 | CASSLDRGANTGELFF | TGTGCCAGCAGCTTAGATCGGGGGGCGAACACCGGGGAGCTGTTTTTT
NA | TRBJ2-7 | TRBV6-6 | TRBD2 | CASSTSGVYEQYF | TGTGCCAGCAGTACAAGCGGGGTCTACGAGCAGTACTTC
NA | TRBJ2-7 | TRBV5-1 | NA | CASSLAALSSYEQYF | TGCGCCAGCAGCTTGGCCGCACTGAGCTCCTACGAGCAGTACTTC
few | TRBJ2-7 | TRBV4-3 | NA | CASSQVRAYEQYF | TGCGCCAGCAGCCAAGTCAGGGCCTACGAGCAGTACTTC
NA | TRBJ2-7 | TRBV19 | TRBD2 | CASSIDVLAATYEQYF | TGTGCCAGTAGTATAGATGTACTAGCGGCTACCTACGAGCAGTACTTC
NA | TRBJ1-2 | TRBV5-4 | NA | CASSLMATGSGGYTF | TGTGCCAGCAGCTTGATGGCGACAGGCTCGGGGGGCTACACCTTC
NA | TRBJ1-2 | TRBV4-3 | TRBD1 | CASSQGGTGDGYTF | TGCGCCAGCAGCCAAGGGGGGACAGGGGACGGCTACACCTTC
NA | TRBJ1-5 | TRBV6-6 | NA | CASSPPPGGSQPQHF | TGTGCCAGCAGTCCCCCCCCGGGTGGGTCGCAGCCCCAGCATTTT
NA | TRBJ1-3 | TRBV18 | NA | CASFESDSGTIYF | TGTGCCAGCTTCGAATCCGACTCGGGCACCATATATTTT
NA | TRBJ2-7 | TRBV6-6 | TRBD1 | CASSRGTGGYEQYF | TGTGCCAGCAGTCGAGGGACAGGGGGCTACGAGCAGTACTTC
NA | TRBJ1-3 | TRBV7-9 | NA | CASSLATGSGNTIYF | TGTGCCAGCAGCTTAGCGACGGGTTCAGGAAACACCATATATTTT
NA | TRBJ2-1 | TRBV6-1 | NA | CAAAPLGSRDNEQFF | TGTGCCGCCGCCCCATTGGGGAGTAGGGACAATGAGCAGTTCTTC
NA | TRBJ1-1 | TRBV6-5 | TRBD1 | CASKRQGARTEAFF | TGTGCCAGCAAACGACAGGGGGCAAGGACTGAAGCCTTCTTT
NA | TRBJ1-2 | TRBV6-5 | TRBD1 | CASSLNRGSYGYTF | TGTGCCAGCAGTTTAAACAGGGGCTCCTATGGCTACACCTTC
NA | TRBJ2-2 | TRBV2 | TRBD2 | CASSTSGGPNTGELFF | TGTGCCAGCAGTACTAGCGGGGGCCCGAACACCGGGGAGCTGTTTTTT
NA | TRBJ1-1 | TRBV18 | NA | CASSLGKDTEAFF | TGTGCCAGCTCATTGGGCAAAGACACTGAAGCTTTCTTT
once | TRBJ1-2 | TRBV25-1 | NA | CASSLGGIANYGYTF | TGTGCCAGCAGCTTGGGGGGGATAGCTAACTATGGCTACACCTTC
NA | TRBJ1-4 | TRBV28 | TRBD1 | CASSPAPRGPNEKLFF | TGTGCCAGCAGTCCGGCCCCCAGGGGGCCTAATGAAAAACTGTTTTTT
NA | TRBJ2-7 | TRBV15 | TRBD2 | CATSRSSGGFDEQYF | TGTGCCACCAGCAGGTCAAGCGGGGGGTTCGACGAGCAGTACTTC
NA | TRBJ2-3 | TRBV7-9 | NA | CASSFAQGSRDTQYF | TGTGCCAGCAGCTTTGCGCAGGGTTCTCGTGATACGCAGTATTTT
NA | TRBJ1-1 | TRBV29-1 | TRBD1 | CSAVVAGTDHTEAFF | TGCAGCGCCGTCGTTGCCGGGACAGATCACACTGAAGCTTTCTTT
NA | TRBJ2-7 | TRBV7-2 | NA | CASSKGGSPSYEQYF | TGTGCCAGCAGCAAGGGGGGGTCCCCCAGCTACGAGCAGTACTTC
NA | TRBJ2-1 | TRBV29-1 | TRBD1 | CSVRDSSYNEQFF | TGCAGCGTCCGGGACAGCTCCTACAATGAGCAGTTCTTC